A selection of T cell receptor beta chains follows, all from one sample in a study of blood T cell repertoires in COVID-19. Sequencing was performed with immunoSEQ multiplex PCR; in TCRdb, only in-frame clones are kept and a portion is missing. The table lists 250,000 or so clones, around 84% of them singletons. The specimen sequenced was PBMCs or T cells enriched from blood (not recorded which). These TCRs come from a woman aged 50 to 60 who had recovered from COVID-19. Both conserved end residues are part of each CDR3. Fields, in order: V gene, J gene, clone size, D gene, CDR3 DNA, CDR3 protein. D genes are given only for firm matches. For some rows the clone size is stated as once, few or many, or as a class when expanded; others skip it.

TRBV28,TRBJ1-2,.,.,TGTGCCAGCAGTTTTTTGGCTGGCTACACCTTC,CASSFLAGYTF
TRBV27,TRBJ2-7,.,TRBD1,TGTGCCAGCAGTCTTCGACAGGGTGGGTACGAGCAGTACTTC,CASSLRQGGYEQYF
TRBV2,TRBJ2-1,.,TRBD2,TGTGCCAGCAGGGACCTAGCGGAGCTACTTGACAATGAGCAGTTCTTC,CASRDLAELLDNEQFF
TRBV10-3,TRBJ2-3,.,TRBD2,TGTGCCATCAGTCCCGGACTAGGTTCTGCAGATACGCAGTATTTT,CAISPGLGSADTQYF
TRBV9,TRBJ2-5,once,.,TGTGCCAGCAGCGTAGGGCAGGGGTACCAAGAGACCCAGTACTTC,CASSVGQGYQETQYF
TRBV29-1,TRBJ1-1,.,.,TGCAGCGTTTGTGGTTCAGTGAACACTGAAGCTTTCTTT,CSVCGSVNTEAFF
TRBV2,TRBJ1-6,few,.,TGTGCCAGCAGGATGGACACGGCGGAGTCACCCCTCCACTTT,CASRMDTAESPLHF
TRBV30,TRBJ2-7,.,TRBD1,TGTGCCTGGAGTAAACAGGGGGGCGAGCAGTACTTC,CAWSKQGGEQYF
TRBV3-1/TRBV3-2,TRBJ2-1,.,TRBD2,TGTGCCAGCAGCCAAAGCTGGGGCGGGAGGGCCCTCAATGAGCAGTTCTTC,CASSQSWGGRALNEQFF
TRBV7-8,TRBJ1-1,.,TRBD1,TGTGCCAGCAGCCCACGACAGGGGAACACTGAAGCTTTCTTT,CASSPRQGNTEAFF
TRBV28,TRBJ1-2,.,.,TGTGCCACCTCCCAGGGCATATCCTATGGCTACACCTTC,CATSQGISYGYTF
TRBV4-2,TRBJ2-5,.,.,TGTGCCAGCAGCCAAAATTACGGTCTGAGAGAGACCCAGTACTTC,CASSQNYGLRETQYF
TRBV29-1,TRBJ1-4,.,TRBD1,TGCAGCGTTGAAGATCGGTCAGGGGGCTCTGAAAAACTGTTTTTT,CSVEDRSGGSEKLFF
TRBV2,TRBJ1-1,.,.,TGTGCCAGCACGGGACTCGAGAACACTGAAGCTTTCTTT,CASTGLENTEAFF
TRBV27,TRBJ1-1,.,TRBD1,TGTGCCATCTCTTCGACGAGGGGGCAGAGTGCTTTCTTT,CAISSTRGQSAFF
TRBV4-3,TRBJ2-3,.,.,TGCGCCAGCAGCCAAGAATCGGCTAGCGAACGCACAGATACGCAGTATTTT,CASSQESASERTDTQYF
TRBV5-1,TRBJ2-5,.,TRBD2,TGCGCCAGCAGCTCCCTAGCGGGAGCTCGTGAGACCCAGTACTTC,CASSSLAGARETQYF
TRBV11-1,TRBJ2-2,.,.,TGTGCCAGCACCCCCCCTGGGAGTTACACCGGGGAGCTGTTTTTT,CASTPPGSYTGELFF
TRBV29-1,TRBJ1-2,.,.,TGCAGCGTTGAGGCAGGAGGGGGGGTCCCCTATGGCTACACCTTC,CSVEAGGGVPYGYTF
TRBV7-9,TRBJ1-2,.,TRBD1,TGTGCCAGCAGCCTCACAGGGGAGGAAGGTGGCTACACCTTC,CASSLTGEEGGYTF
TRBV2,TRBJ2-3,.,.,TGTGCCAGCAGTGACGTCCGGGCTAGCTCTAGCACAGATACGCAGTATTTT,CASSDVRASSSTDTQYF
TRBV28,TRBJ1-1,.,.,TGTGCCAGCAGCCTAGGGGGAGGGTCAGTTGAAGCTTTCTTT,CASSLGGGSVEAFF
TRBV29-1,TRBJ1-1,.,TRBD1,TGCAGCGTCAACCGGGCAGGGGGCACTGAAGCTTTCTTT,CSVNRAGGTEAFF
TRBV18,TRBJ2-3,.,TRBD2,TGTGCCAGCTCACCACCAAGCGCCGGGAGGGCAGATACGCAGTATTTT,CASSPPSAGRADTQYF
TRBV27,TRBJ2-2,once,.,TGTGCCAGCAGCAGGGGCGGATTCAATGGGGGGGAGCTGTTTTTT,CASSRGGFNGGELFF
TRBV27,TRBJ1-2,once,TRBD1,TGTGCCAGCAGTCCTTTAGGACAGGGGCGCGGTGGCTACACCTTC,CASSPLGQGRGGYTF
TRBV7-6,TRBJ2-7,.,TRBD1,TGTGCCAGCAGCTCTGGTGGAGGGACAGGGCTCTACGAGCAGTACTTC,CASSSGGGTGLYEQYF
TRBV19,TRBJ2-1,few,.,TGTGCCAGTAGAGAGCGGCTGCACAATGAGCAGTTCTTC,CASRERLHNEQFF
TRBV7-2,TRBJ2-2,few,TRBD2,TGTGCCAGCATCCCCGCTAGCGGATCCCGAGAGCTGTTTTTT,CASIPASGSRELFF
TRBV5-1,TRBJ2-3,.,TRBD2,TGCGCCAGCAGCTTGGTCAGCGGGAGGGGAGATACGCAGTATTTT,CASSLVSGRGDTQYF
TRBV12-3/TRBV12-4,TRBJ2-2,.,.,TGTGCCAGCAGATCTGCGGGCGGGGAGCTGTTTTTT,CASRSAGGELFF
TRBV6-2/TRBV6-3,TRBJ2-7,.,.,TGTGCCAGCAACCCCGGGTCTGGTCGCGAGCAGTACTTC,CASNPGSGREQYF
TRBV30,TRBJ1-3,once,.,TGTGCCTGGAGTGTTCGGCAGGGGACGGGAAACACCATATATTTT,CAWSVRQGTGNTIYF
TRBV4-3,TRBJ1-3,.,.,TGCGCCAGCAGCCAAGAGGTGGAGGGCCCTGGAAACACCATATATTTT,CASSQEVEGPGNTIYF
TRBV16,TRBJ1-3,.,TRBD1,TGTGCCAGCACGGACAGGGCGTCTCCTGGAAACACCATATATTTT,CASTDRASPGNTIYF
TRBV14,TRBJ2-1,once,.,TGTGCCAGCAGCCAAGTACGGACTTTAACCTCTCTCAATGAGCAGTTCTTC,CASSQVRTLTSLNEQFF
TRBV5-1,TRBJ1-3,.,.,TGCGCCAGCAGCTTGTTGGGGACAACTGGAAACACCATATATTTT,CASSLLGTTGNTIYF
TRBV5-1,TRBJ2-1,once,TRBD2,TGCGCCAGCAGCTCAATAGCGGGATTGTACAATGAGCAGTTCTTC,CASSSIAGLYNEQFF
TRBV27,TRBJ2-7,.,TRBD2,TGTGCCAGCGGGACTAGTGGGATCGAGCAGTACTTC,CASGTSGIEQYF
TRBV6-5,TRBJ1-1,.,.,TGTGCCAGCGTCACATTTTGGGGGCGGACTGAAGCTTTCTTT,CASVTFWGRTEAFF
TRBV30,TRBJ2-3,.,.,TGTGCCTGGAGTGTGAAGCGTACAGATACGCAGTATTTT,CAWSVKRTDTQYF
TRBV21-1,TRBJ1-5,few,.,TGTGCCAGCAGCAAAGTCTTTTATCCTCGGACAACGGATCAGCCCCAGCATTTT,CASSKVFYPRTTDQPQHF
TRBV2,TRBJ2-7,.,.,TGTGCCAGCAGTGAGGACAGCCCGGGGCTAGCGGAATACGAGCAGTACTTC,CASSEDSPGLAEYEQYF
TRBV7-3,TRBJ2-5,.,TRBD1,TGTGCCAGCAGCCGGGACAGCGCCCAAGAGACCCAGTACTTC,CASSRDSAQETQYF
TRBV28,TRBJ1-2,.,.,TGTGCCAGCAGTCGAGGTGGGGCAGGGCCTAACTATGGCTACACCTTC,CASSRGGAGPNYGYTF
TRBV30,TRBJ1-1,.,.,TGTGCCTGGAGCTTGGCCAGGGCATTTTCGATGAACACTGAAGCTTTCTTT,CAWSLARAFSMNTEAFF
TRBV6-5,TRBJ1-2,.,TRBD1,TGTGCCAGCAGTTACTCCCGGACAGGGGATGGCACCTCCTTC,CASSYSRTGDGTSF
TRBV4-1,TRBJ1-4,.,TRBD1,TGCGCCAGCAGCGACCGGGACAGGCGAACAACTAATGAAAAACTGTTTTTT,CASSDRDRRTTNEKLFF
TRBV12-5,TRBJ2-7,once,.,TGTGCTAGTGGTTCCGGACGGGGGTCGTACGAGCAGTACTTC,CASGSGRGSYEQYF
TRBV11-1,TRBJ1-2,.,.,TGTGCCAGCAGCTCCGGACAGATTTATGGCTACACCTTC,CASSSGQIYGYTF
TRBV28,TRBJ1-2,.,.,TGTGCCAGCAGTTTTTTATCTAACTATGGCTACACCTTC,CASSFLSNYGYTF
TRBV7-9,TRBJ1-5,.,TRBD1,TGTGCCAGCAGCGATGGGACAGGGGGTTCGGGTCAGCCCCAGCATTTT,CASSDGTGGSGQPQHF
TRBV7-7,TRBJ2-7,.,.,TGTGCTAGCAGCTTTAATCAGGGCTACGAGCAGTACTTC,CASSFNQGYEQYF
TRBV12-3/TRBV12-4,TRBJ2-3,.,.,TGTGCCAGCGCCCTAACCAGCGTTACGCAGTATTTT,CASALTSVTQYF
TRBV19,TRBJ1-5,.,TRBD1,TGTGCCAGTAGTGAAACAGGGGGCTATTATCAGCCCCAGCATTTT,CASSETGGYYQPQHF
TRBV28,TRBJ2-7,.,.,TGTGCCAGCAGCCCGACGGGTTATGCCTACGAGCAGTACTTC,CASSPTGYAYEQYF
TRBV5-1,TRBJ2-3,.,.,TGCGCCAGCAGCTTGCTTGTGTCTAGTGTTGCAGATACGCAGTATTTT,CASSLLVSSVADTQYF
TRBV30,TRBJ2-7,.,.,TGTGCCTGGAGTAGCGGCAGGGGCTACGAGCAGTACTTC,CAWSSGRGYEQYF
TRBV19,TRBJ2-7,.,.,TGTGCCAGTAGTATGAGGCGGGAAGGAGTGCAGTACTTC,CASSMRREGVQYF